The 29 T cell receptor beta chains listed next were all sequenced from one sample in a study of blood T cell repertoires in COVID-19. The repertoire was sequenced with immunoSEQ multiplex PCR; TCRdb's copy has only in-frame clones and lacks some. This table has a few hundred thousand clones, approximately 83% appearing once. The specimen was PBMCs or T cells enriched from blood (not recorded which). Receptors were obtained from a man aged 50-60 years who had recovered from COVID-19.

This rearrangement joins TRBV7-9 to TRBJ2-1; D remains ambiguous. V shed 5 bases and J shed 0 bases, with 14 bases lying between them. Germline CDR1 and CDR2: SEHNR and FQNEAQ (reference sequence). The CDR3 consists of 16 residues. The DNA for the CDR3 is TGTGCCAGCAGCAACCGACTCCTGAGCTCCTACAATGAGCAGTTCTTC. Its protein product is CASSNRLLSSYNEQFF.

The chain has TRBV30 and TRBJ1-5; D gene ambiguous. V lost 2 bases and J lost 4, with 9 bases in between. CDR1 and CDR2 from the germline V gene are GTSNPN and SVGIG (reference sequence). The CDR3 extends over 13 amino acids. As DNA, the CDR3 is TGTGCCTGGAGTACTAGGGAAAATCAGCCCCAGCATTTT. Protein product: CAWSTRENQPQHF.

The V call is TRBV5-1, the J call TRBJ2-2; TRBD2 agrees at 8 bases. The CDR3 is made up of 15 amino acids. V lost 4 bases and J lost 1; bases outside the gene matches: 3. Germline CDR1 SGHRS, CDR2 YFSETQ. CDR3 sequence reads: CASSPLAGNTGELFF. Written as DNA, the CDR3 is TGCGCCAGCAGCCCCCTAGCGGGGAACACCGGGGAGCTGTTTTTT.

This clone was seen a single time. The chain recombines TRBV3-1 (or the pseudogene TRBV3-2) with TRBJ2-3; D gene uncertain. V was shortened by 0 bases and J by 6 bases, with 13 bases between the two germline ends. CDR3 size: 15 residues. Germline V gives CDR1 LGHDT, CDR2 YNNKEL (reference sequence). The CDR3 protein is CASSQDPVASDTQYF. Here the CDR3 DNA reads TGTGCCAGCAGCCAAGATCCGGTAGCATCGGATACGCAGTATTTT.

The chain joins TRBV19 to TRBJ2-6, with unresolved D. CDR1 and CDR2 (germline): LNHDA, SQIVND (reference sequence). The CDR3 totals 14 residues. Trimming shortened V by 3 bases and J by 0 bases, and 3 bases separated the two germline ends. Written as DNA, the CDR3 is TGTGCCAGTAGTATTAACTCTGGGGCCAACGTCCTGACTTTC. Translation gives CASSINSGANVLTF.

The chain joins TRBV19 to TRBJ2-3; possibly TRBD2 for D (5 bases). The CDR3 contains 15 residues. Germline values: CDR1 LNHDA, CDR2 SQIVND (reference sequence). The ends were cut back, 3 bases at V and 0 bases at J, with 10 bases in the middle. Here the CDR3 DNA reads TGTGCCAGTAGTATCGGGATAGGTAGCACAGATACGCAGTATTTT. Protein: CASSIGIGSTDTQYF. The whole variable domain, filled in from reference TRBV19 and TRBJ2-3, reads DGGITQSPKYLFRKEGQNVTLSCEQNLNHDAMYWYRQDPGQGLRLIYYSQIVNDFQKGDIAEGYSVSREKKESFPLTVTSAQKNPTAFYLCASSIGIGSTDTQYFGPGTRLTVL.

V and J are TRBV29-1 and TRBJ2-4, with 11 bases identical to TRBD2. The CDR3 loop spans 13 amino acids. Trimming removed 8 bases from V and 6 bases from J; junction bases left unmatched: 6. CDR1 SQVTM and CDR2 ANQGSEA come from the germline V gene. The CDR3: CSLRLAGSNIQYF. The CDR3 DNA reads TGCAGCCTAAGACTAGCGGGATCAAACATTCAGTACTTC.

The V and J genes are TRBV28 and TRBJ1-2, with a possible D match to TRBD1 (5 bases). The V and J ends lost 5 bases and 8 bases respectively, with 15 bases between them. The CDR3 consists of 13 residues. CDR1 MDHEN and CDR2 SYDVKM come from the germline V gene. The CDR3, as DNA: TGTGCCAGCAGTCAAATAGTGGGGCTAGGCTACACCTTC. It is translated as CASSQIVGLGYTF.

The CDR3 here is CASGTPDSPLHF. The CDR3 DNA sequence: TGTGCCAGCGGGACACCAGATTCACCCCTCCACTTT. This chain links TRBV6-5 with TRBJ1-6, with D maybe TRBD1 (6 bases). Germline V gene data show CDR1 as MNHEY and CDR2 as SVGAGI. This CDR3 has 12 residues. The ends were cut back, 8 bases at V and 8 bases at J, with 10 bases in the middle.

This clone has a count of ten or more. The J gene is TRBJ2-7, the V gene TRBV5-1; weak D call: TRBD1 (7 bases). V was cut by 0 bases and J by 6 bases, with 13 bases left in between. The CDR3 has 14 amino acids. The germline V gene encodes CDR1 SGHRS and CDR2 YFSETQ. CDR3 amino acids: CASSLVQGGGEQYF. CDR3 sequence (DNA): TGCGCCAGCAGCTTGGTCCAGGGGGGTGGCGAGCAGTACTTC.

The V gene is TRBV12-3 or TRBV12-4, the J gene TRBJ1-5, with D perhaps matching TRBD1 (5 bases). The ends were cut back, 5 bases at V and 5 bases at J, with 7 bases in the middle. This CDR3 spans 12 amino acids. In nucleotides, the CDR3 is TGTGCCAGCAGTCGGGGGGATCAGCCCCAGCATTTT. The encoded protein is CASSRGDQPQHF.

This clone occurred once. The J gene is TRBJ2-6, the V gene TRBV3-1 (or the pseudogene TRBV3-2); tentative D call: TRBD1 (6 bases). V was trimmed by 4 bases and J by 0 bases, leaving 13 bases between them. Germline CDR1 reads LGHDT; CDR2 reads YNNKEL (reference sequence). This CDR3 has 17 amino acids. CDR3 nucleotides: TGTGCCAGCAGCCTCACAGGGATACTCTCTGGGGCCAACGTCCTGACTTTC. Translated: CASSLTGILSGANVLTF.

The genes are TRBV5-6 and TRBJ1-4, with D tentatively TRBD1 (6 bases). In germline, CDR1 is SGHDT, CDR2 YYEEEE. The V gene lost 4 bases and the J gene lost 2 bases, with 18 bases spanning the gap. CDR3 length: 17 residues. CDR3: CASSEERGSMTNEKLFF. In DNA, the CDR3 is TGTGCCAGCAGCGAGGAGAGGGGGTCGATGACTAATGAAAAACTGTTTTTT.

The chain carries TRBV19 and TRBJ2-3, with D possibly TRBD1 on 6 matching bases. Trimming took off 7 bases at V and 0 bases at J, with 11 bases between the two ends. This CDR3 has 14 amino acids. Per germline, CDR1 LNHDA and CDR2 SQIVND (reference sequence). CDR3 amino acids: CASKTGPSTDTQYF. As DNA, the CDR3 is TGTGCCAGTAAGACAGGTCCCAGCACAGATACGCAGTATTTT.

J is TRBJ2-7 and V is TRBV21-1; the table's D call of TRBD1 was not tested on the DNA. TRBV21-1 is flagged as a pseudogene. This CDR3 has 16 residues. This CDR3 reads CASSKATGGQIYEQYF. The CDR3 coding sequence is TGTGCCAGCAGCAAAGCGACAGGGGGCCAAATCTACGAGCAGTACTTC.

This chain uses TRBV5-1 with TRBJ2-5; a possible D gene is TRBD1 (6 bases). V was cut by 0 bases and J by 10 bases, with 25 bases left in between. The length of the CDR3 is 17 residues. The germline gives CDR1 SGHRS, CDR2 YFSETQ. CDR3 nucleotide sequence: TGCGCCAGCAGCTTGGCCAAATGGGGGACAAATGATGCGGACCAGTACTTC. Translated: CASSLAKWGTNDADQYF.

J is TRBJ2-3 and V is TRBV6-5; TRBD2 matches at 7 bases. Per germline, CDR1 MNHEY and CDR2 SVGAGI. The CDR3 runs 15 residues. J was trimmed by 4 bases and V by 5 bases; bases with no gene match: 9. In DNA form, the CDR3 reads TGTGCCAGCAGTCGTGGACTAGACGTCCCAGATACGCAGTATTTT. Amino acid sequence: CASSRGLDVPDTQYF.

The V gene is TRBV2, the J gene TRBJ1-4; TRBD1 aligns across 9 bases. After removal of 4 bases from V and 6 bases from J, the junction contained 9 bases not matched to a gene. The germline V gene has CDR1 SNHLY and CDR2 FYNNEI. CDR3 size: 16 residues. CDR3 coding DNA: TGTGCCAGCAGTGGGAGACAGGGGGGCAAATATGAAAAACTGTTTTTT. This translates into CASSGRQGGKYEKLFF.

V and J are TRBV4-1 and TRBJ1-5; 9 bases fit TRBD1. J gave up 7 bases and V 1 base, and 14 bases lay outside the gene matches. The germline CDR1 and CDR2 sequences are MGHRA and YSYEKL. The CDR3 totals 18 residues. The CDR3 coding sequence is TGCGCCAGCAGCCAAGTTTTAGAAGGACAGGGGCGTCCCCAGCCCCAGCATTTT. Amino acid sequence: CASSQVLEGQGRPQPQHF.

This clone was detected once. This rearrangement joins TRBV9 to TRBJ2-5, with TRBD2 as a possible D gene (6 bases). Trimming stripped 4 bases from V and 3 bases from J, with 13 bases between. This CDR3 has 14 amino acids. The germline V gene encodes CDR1 SGDLS and CDR2 YYNGEE. As DNA, the CDR3 is TGTGCCAGCAGCTCCACGGCGGGGAAAGAGACCCAGTACTTC. Translating it yields CASSSTAGKETQYF.

The J gene is TRBJ1-4, the V gene TRBV21-1; TRBD1, the table's D call, lacks a check against the DNA. TRBV21-1 has pseudogene status. There are 17 residues in the CDR3. CDR3 nucleotide sequence: TGTGCCAGCAGCAAAGCGAAAAACAGGGCAGGCGAAGAAAAACTGTTTTTT. The encoded protein is CASSKAKNRAGEEKLFF.

This chain links TRBV4-3 with TRBJ1-5; 8 positions match TRBD1. The V gene end was trimmed by 0 bases and the J gene end by 1 base; junction bases not matched to a gene: 5. There are 17 residues in the CDR3. Germline V gene sequence: CDR1 LGHNA, CDR2 YSLEER. The CDR3 is CASSQDPQGGSNQPQHF. DNA for the CDR3: TGCGCCAGCAGCCAAGATCCACAGGGGGGGAGCAATCAGCCCCAGCATTTT.

The chain links TRBV18 to TRBJ2-1; tentatively, D is TRBD2 (5 bases). The CDR3 has 20 amino acids. V was pared by 0 bases and J by 5 bases, with 26 bases between. CDR1 is KGHSH and CDR2 is LQKENI in the germline V gene. The CDR3 DNA is TGTGCCAGCTCACCACCGAGGCCAAGAGGGAGCTACTGGGTAAACAATGAGCAGTTCTTC. Its protein is CASSPPRPRGSYWVNNEQFF.

The CDR3 bases are TGTGCCTCCGGGTCGGGAGGCACAGATACGCAGTATTTT. The encoded protein is CASGSGGTDTQYF. The V call is TRBV7-3, the J call TRBJ2-3; D might be TRBD2 (6 bases). The length of the CDR3 is 13 residues. V dropped 11 bases and J dropped 1 base, with 13 bases sitting between them. Germline V gene lookup returns CDR1 SGHTA and CDR2 FQGTGA.

V gene TRBV18 combines with J gene TRBJ2-7; maybe TRBD2 (6 bases). This CDR3 is built from 14 residues. V was cut by 10 bases and J by 5 bases, with 21 bases left in between. Germline V CDR1 and CDR2: KGHSH, LQKENI. This chain's CDR3 is CATSGGFGGDEQYF. For the CDR3, the DNA is TGTGCCACCTCCGGCGGGTTTGGAGGGGACGAGCAGTACTTC.

This clone appeared a single time. The rearrangement uses TRBV11-3 and TRBJ2-7; perhaps TRBD1 as D (5 bases). The CDR3 runs 15 residues. The germline gives CDR1 SGHNT, CDR2 YENEEA. The V gene lost 5 bases and the J gene lost 5 bases, with 19 bases spanning the gap. The CDR3 DNA follows: TGTGCCAGCAGCGGCCGACAGTTTTCATCAGACGAGCAGTACTTC. Amino acids: CASSGRQFSSDEQYF.

This clone was counted a single time. The CDR3 bases are TGTGCCAGCAGCTTAGAGGGGGCCTCCGGGCAGAACACTGAAGCTTTCTTT. Amino acid sequence: CASSLEGASGQNTEAFF. The gene calls are TRBV7-9 and TRBJ1-1; 7 bases agree with TRBD1. CDR1 and CDR2 (germline): SEHNR, FQNEAQ (reference sequence). The CDR3 covers 17 residues. The V segment lost 1 base and the J segment 1 base; nucleotides outside the gene matches: 9.

The gene calls are TRBV2 and TRBJ2-3; 12 bases match TRBD2. This CDR3 is 16 amino acids long. CDR1 is SNHLY, CDR2 FYNNEI, per germline. Germline trimming cut 4 bases from V and 3 bases from J; bases unmatched to any gene: 5. CDR3 in DNA: TGTGCCAGCAGTGGAGGGACTAGCGGGCCTACAGATACGCAGTATTTT. Residues: CASSGGTSGPTDTQYF.

For this clone: Other DNA sequences of this sample code for an identical CDR3. V usage is TRBV5-8 and J usage is TRBJ1-6; the match to TRBD1 covers 7 bases. CDR1 and CDR2 from the germline V gene are SGHTS and YDEGEE. J gave up 6 bases and V 4 bases, and 4 bases lay outside the gene matches. This CDR3 is 14 amino acids long. CDR3 residues: CASSLRQGNSPLHF. In DNA form, the CDR3 reads TGTGCCAGCAGCCTCCGACAGGGTAATTCACCCCTCCACTTT.